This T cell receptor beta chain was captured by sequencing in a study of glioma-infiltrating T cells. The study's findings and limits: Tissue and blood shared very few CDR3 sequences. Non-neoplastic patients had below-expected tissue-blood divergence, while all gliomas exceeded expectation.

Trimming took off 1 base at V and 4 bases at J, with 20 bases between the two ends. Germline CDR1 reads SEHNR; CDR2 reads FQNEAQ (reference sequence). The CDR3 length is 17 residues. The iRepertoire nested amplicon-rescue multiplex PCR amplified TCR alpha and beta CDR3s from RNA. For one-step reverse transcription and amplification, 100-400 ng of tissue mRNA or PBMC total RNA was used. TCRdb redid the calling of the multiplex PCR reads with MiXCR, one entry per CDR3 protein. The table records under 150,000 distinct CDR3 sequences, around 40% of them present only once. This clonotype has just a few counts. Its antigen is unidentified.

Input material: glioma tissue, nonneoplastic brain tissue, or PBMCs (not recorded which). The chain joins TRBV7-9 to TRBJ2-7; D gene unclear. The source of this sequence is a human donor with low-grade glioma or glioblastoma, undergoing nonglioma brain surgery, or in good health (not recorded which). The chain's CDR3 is CASSLVGGPEMRYEQYF. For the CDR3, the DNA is TGTGCCAGCAGCTTAGTAGGCGGTCCTGAGATGAGGTACGAGCAGTACTTC.